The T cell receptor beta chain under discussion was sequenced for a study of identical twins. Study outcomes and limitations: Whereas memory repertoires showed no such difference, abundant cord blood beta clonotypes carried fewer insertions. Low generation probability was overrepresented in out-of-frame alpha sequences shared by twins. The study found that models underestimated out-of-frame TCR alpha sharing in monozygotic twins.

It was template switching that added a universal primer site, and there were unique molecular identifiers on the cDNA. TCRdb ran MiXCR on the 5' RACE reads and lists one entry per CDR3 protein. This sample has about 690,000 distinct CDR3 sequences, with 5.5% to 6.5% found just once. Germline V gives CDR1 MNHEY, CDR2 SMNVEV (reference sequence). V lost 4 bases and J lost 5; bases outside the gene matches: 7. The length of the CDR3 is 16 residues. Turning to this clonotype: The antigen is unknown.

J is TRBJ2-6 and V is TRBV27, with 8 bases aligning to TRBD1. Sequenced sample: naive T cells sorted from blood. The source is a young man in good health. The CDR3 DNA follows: TGTGCCAGCAGTTACCGGAGGGACAGGAGGGCCAACGTCCTGACTTTC. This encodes CASSYRRDRRANVLTF. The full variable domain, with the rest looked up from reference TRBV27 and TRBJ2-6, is EAQVTQNPRYLITVTGKKLTVTCSQNMNHEYMSWYRQDPGLGLRQIYYSMNVEVTDKGDVPEGYKVSRKEKRNFPLILESPSPNQTSLYFCASSYRRDRRANVLTFGAGSRLTVL.